This is a list of T cell receptor beta chains from one sample in a study of T cell responses to AZD1222 COVID-19 vaccine. Assay used: immunoSEQ multiplex PCR; TCRdb lists only in-frame clones, some missing. Of about 180,000 clones in the sample, around nine tenths were seen once. Sequenced here: peripheral blood, sampled 28 days after the second AZD1222 dose. The receptors derive from an adult who received the AZD1222 COVID-19 vaccine. Each CDR3 is given with its conserved first and last residue. D genes are given only for firm matches. The size of a clone is reported for some rows only, either as once, few or many, or as a class for expanded clones.

>NA|NA|TRBJ1-3|TRBV19
TGTGCCAGTAGTATCCGGGGGGCCTCTGGAAACACCATATATTTT
CASSIRGASGNTIYF
>NA|NA|TRBJ2-1|TRBV5-1
TGCGCCAGCAGCCCCGGGACCCAACACTACAATGAGCAGTTCTTC
CASSPGTQHYNEQFF
>NA|NA|TRBJ1-2|TRBV29-1
TGCAGCGTTGAAGATTTCCCCCCCGGGGAGCATGGCTACACCTTC
CSVEDFPPGEHGYTF
>NA|TRBD1|TRBJ1-1|TRBV6-5
TGTGCCAGCAGAATAGACAGGGGCGGGACTGAAGCTTTCTTT
CASRIDRGGTEAFF
>NA|NA|TRBJ2-4|TRBV30
TGTGCCTGGAGCGCAGGGACCTGGAACATTCAGTACTTC
CAWSAGTWNIQYF
>NA|TRBD2|TRBJ2-3|TRBV7-2
TGTGCCAGCAGCTTAATGGCGGGGGAGACAGATACGCAGTATTTT
CASSLMAGETDTQYF
>NA|NA|TRBJ1-6|TRBV7-6
TGTGCCAGCAGCTTAGCGGTGAGCTCCTATAATTCACCCCTCCACTTT
CASSLAVSSYNSPLHF
>NA|NA|TRBJ2-2|TRBV10-3
TGTGCCATCAGTGAGTCGGAGGAAGGCGCCGGGGAGCTGTTTTTT
CAISESEEGAGELFF
>NA|NA|TRBJ2-3|TRBV5-1
TGCGCCAGCAGCGGATCACAGGGGGGGTATACGCAGTATTTT
CASSGSQGGYTQYF
>once|TRBD2|TRBJ2-3|TRBV3-1/TRBV3-2
TGTGCCAGCAGCCAAGGTCCACCGGGGGGGGGCACAGATACGCAGTATTTT
CASSQGPPGGGTDTQYF
>NA|NA|TRBJ2-5|TRBV5-6
TGTGCCAGCAGCTTGGCAGGATCCCAAGAGACCCAGTACTTC
CASSLAGSQETQYF
>NA|TRBD1|TRBJ1-2|TRBV7-3
TGTGCCAGCAGCCCGGGACAGGGGTATGGCTACACCTTC
CASSPGQGYGYTF
>NA|NA|TRBJ2-7|TRBV11-2
TGTGCCAGCAGCCCGGGACTGTCCTACGAGCAGTACTTC
CASSPGLSYEQYF
>NA|NA|TRBJ1-3|TRBV6-5
TGTGCCAGCAAGCGGGGCGACGGCTCTGGAAACACCATATATTTT
CASKRGDGSGNTIYF
>NA|NA|TRBJ2-4|TRBV4-1
TGCGCCAGCAGCCAAAGCAGGGGGGCGCGGGGAAACATTCAGTACTTC
CASSQSRGARGNIQYF
>NA|NA|TRBJ1-2|TRBV29-1
TGCAGCGTTGAAAAGGCGACAAACTATGGCTACACCTTC
CSVEKATNYGYTF
>NA|NA|TRBJ1-2|TRBV21-1
TGTGCCAGCAGTGTGACAGGCAACTATGGCTACACCTTC
CASSVTGNYGYTF
>NA|NA|TRBJ2-2|TRBV6-2/TRBV6-3
TGTGCCAGCAGTTACGTGCTCGGGGGTGCCGGGGAGCTGTTTTTT
CASSYVLGGAGELFF